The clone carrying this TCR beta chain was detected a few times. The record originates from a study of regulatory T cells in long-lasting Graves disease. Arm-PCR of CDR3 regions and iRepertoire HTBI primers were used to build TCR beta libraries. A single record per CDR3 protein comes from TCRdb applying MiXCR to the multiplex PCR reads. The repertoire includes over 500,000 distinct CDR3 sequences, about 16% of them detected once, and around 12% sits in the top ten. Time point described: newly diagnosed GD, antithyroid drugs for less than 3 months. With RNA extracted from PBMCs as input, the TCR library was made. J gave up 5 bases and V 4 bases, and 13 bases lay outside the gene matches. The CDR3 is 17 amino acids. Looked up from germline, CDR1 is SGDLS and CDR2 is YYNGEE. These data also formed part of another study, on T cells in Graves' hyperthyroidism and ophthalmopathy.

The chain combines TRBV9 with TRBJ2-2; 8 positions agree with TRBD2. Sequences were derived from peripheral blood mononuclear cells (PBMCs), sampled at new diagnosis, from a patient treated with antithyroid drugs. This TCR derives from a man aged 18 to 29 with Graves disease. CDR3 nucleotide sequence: TGTGCCAGCAGCCCGGTTCCCCGCGGACTAGCAACCGGGGAGCTGTTTTTT. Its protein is CASSPVPRGLATGELFF.